Shown below are 7 T cell receptor beta chains from a single sample sequenced in a study of shared clonotypes between healthy human individuals. The method was immunoSEQ multiplex PCR; TCRdb's version includes in-frame clones alone and lacks a portion of them. The data contain around 1,900,000 clones, just over 90% of them singletons. CD45RO-negative, CCR7-selected cells formed the naive CD8 fraction, which excluded terminally differentiated effector memory CD45RA+ cells. The sequencing sample was made of naive CD8+ T cells from PBMCs. These receptors all stem from a young man in good health. Some clones in this sample may be carry-over from other donors' samples.

The rearrangement links TRBV28 to TRBJ2-3; 9 bases agree with TRBD1. Germline CDR1 reads MDHEN; CDR2 reads SYDVKM. Trimming removed 6 bases from V and 2 bases from J; junction bases left unmatched: 9. The CDR3 length is 16 residues. The CDR3 is CASRRVGQGLTDTQYF. CDR3 in DNA: TGTGCCAGCAGGAGGGTAGGACAGGGGCTCACAGATACGCAGTATTTT.

This clone has just one count. The rearrangement uses TRBV25-1 and TRBJ2-5, with D possibly matching TRBD1 (6 bases). Germline V lookup: CDR1 MGHDK, CDR2 SYGVNS. This CDR3 is 16 amino acids long. The germline V and J ends were trimmed by 5 bases and 0 bases, with 16 bases remaining between them. The CDR3 nucleotides are TGTGCCAGCAGTCAAGGGACACATAGGTACCAAGAGACCCAGTACTTC. Its translation: CASSQGTHRYQETQYF. Full variable domain (rest looked up from reference TRBV25-1 and TRBJ2-5): EADIYQTPRYLVIGTGKKITLECSQTMGHDKMYWYQQDPGMELHLIHYSYGVNSTEKGDLSSESTVSRIRTEHFPLTLESARPSHTSQYLCASSQGTHRYQETQYFGPGTRLLVL.

The chain recombines TRBV7-3 with TRBJ1-1, with D possibly TRBD1 on 6 matching bases. Trimming took 2 bases from V and 1 from J, leaving 14 bases between them. The germline CDR1 and CDR2 sequences are SGHTA and FQGTGA. The CDR3 length is 16 residues. The CDR3 loop reads CASSLVRRGKNTEAFF. CDR3 nucleotides: TGTGCCAGCAGCTTAGTGAGGAGGGGGAAGAACACTGAAGCTTTCTTT.

J is TRBJ1-1 and V is TRBV11-2; D ambiguous. The CDR3 length is 18 residues. In germline, CDR1 is SGHAT, CDR2 FQNNGV. V was clipped by 1 base and J by 0 bases, with 18 bases between them. As DNA, the CDR3 is TGTGCCAGCAGCTTAGGGGCAGACTCGATACCCATGAACACTGAAGCTTTCTTT. Amino acids: CASSLGADSIPMNTEAFF.

The CDR3 nucleotides are TGTGCCAGCGGCAGGGGCTCCACAGATACGCAGTATTTT. Its translation: CASGRGSTDTQYF. The V call is TRBV27, the J call TRBJ2-3; TRBD1 is a possible D gene (6 bases). Trimming cost V 8 bases and J 2 bases, with 11 bases left between them. CDR3 size: 13 residues. Germline CDR1 and CDR2: MNHEY and SMNVEV (reference sequence).

The chain recombines TRBV5-1 with TRBJ1-2, with no clear D. The CDR3 extends over 13 amino acids. Germline CDR1 reads SGHRS; CDR2 reads YFSETQ. The V and J ends lost 5 bases and 11 bases respectively, with 19 bases between them. The CDR3 sequence is CASRAETGPIYTF. CDR3 DNA sequence: TGCGCCAGCAGGGCCGAGACCGGCCCTATTTACACCTTC.

This chain joins TRBV7-9 and TRBJ1-5, with a possible D match to TRBD1 (5 bases). V shed 5 bases and J shed 2 bases, with 13 bases lying between them. The CDR3 loop spans 15 amino acids. Germline CDR1 and CDR2: SEHNR and FQNEAQ (reference sequence). The CDR3 loop is CASSQGPYRNQPQHF. CDR3 DNA: TGTGCCAGCAGCCAGGGCCCTTACCGCAATCAGCCCCAGCATTTT.